The clone carrying this T cell receptor beta chain was counted many times. Its antigen is unknown. These data belong to a study of regulatory T cells in long-lasting Graves disease. Building of the TCR beta libraries involved iRepertoire HTBI primers and Arm-PCR of CDR3 regions. TCRdb fed the multiplex PCR reads into MiXCR, producing one record per CDR3 protein. The sample has about 400,000 distinct CDR3 sequences, 20% seen once. The time point was: persistent/refractory GD, antithyroid drugs over 5 years with positive TRAb. After RNA was extracted from PBMCs, the TCR library was made from it. Points from the study as a whole: Accuracy may have suffered from the small sample size.

The TCR comes from a female donor with Graves disease. This specimen was peripheral blood mononuclear cells (PBMCs), taken when the disease was refractory, from a patient treated with antithyroid drugs.

The CDR3 is CASSLMGQGVEQYF. CDR3 DNA: TGTGCCAGCAGTTTAATGGGACAGGGTGTCGAGCAGTACTTC. This sequence joins TRBV12-3 or TRBV12-4 and TRBJ2-7; 9 bases map to TRBD1. This CDR3 is 14 amino acids long. Trimming took 2 bases from V and 6 from J; bases not matched to a gene: 5.